This note documents a single T cell receptor (beta chain) sequence. Clones were read by immunoSEQ multiplex PCR, and TCRdb kept only the in-frame ones, dropping some. This sample has 10,000 to 11,000 clones, with approximately 90% found just once. The CDR3 covers 15 residues. V was clipped by 5 bases and J by 4 bases, with 15 bases between them. CDR1 is SGHAT and CDR2 is FQNNGV in the germline V gene. The data were taken from a study of somatic mutations in cytotoxic T cells in rheumatoid arthritis. This TCR was sampled from a woman between 18 and 30 years old with rheumatoid arthritis. The chain carries TRBV11-2 and TRBJ1-5; D gene uncertain. Source material: CD8+ T cells sorted from blood. CDR3 nucleotide sequence: TGTGCCAGCAGCGTCTCTCGGGGAACTAATCAGCCCCAGCATTTT. Protein product: CASSVSRGTNQPQHF.